This T cell receptor (beta chain) came from a study of blood T cell repertoires in COVID-19 (dated by TCRdb to about 2020). In terms of the full investigation: Samples from collaborators originated in the United States, Italy and Spain and spanned both the acute and convalescent phases of COVID-19. The material from the prospective study consisted of cDNA or gDNA derived from T cells, B-cell-depleted T cells, or PBMCs. Deeply sampled blood TCRbeta repertoires from subjects exposed to, actively infected with, or recovered from COVID-19 were included in the dataset. The repertoires were made available in a free public database intended to serve as a resource for research on the immune response to SARS-CoV-2. The samples were drawn from two sources: the first 160 participants of the ongoing ImmuneRACE study, and 1,000 to 1,500 subjects contributed by 6 global collaborators. The sample metadata nearly always contained a de-identified subject ID, COVID-19 status, age in years and sex. Where available, HLA class I and class II types were taken from metadata supplied by the sample provider and were not determined by assay-based typing. What the work shows at the level of the full study, not this receptor alone: The amount of clinical and demographic metadata varied by source and participant and was provided uncurated.

TCRbeta CDR3 regions were amplified from genomic DNA using the immunoSEQ Assay, a bias-controlled multiplex PCR. The paper's processing steps were these. The number of nucleated cells in each sample was estimated from the amplification of reference gene primers within the assay. To quantify the absolute abundance of each unique TCRbeta CDR3 rearrangement, sequence reads were collapsed and filtered. For each sample, productive Simpson clonality was calculated as the square root of Simpson's diversity index across productive rearrangements. TCRdb's version of the immuneACCESS table is confined to in-frame rearrangements and falls short of the full clone set. An unresolved V gene accounts for under half of the shortfall where checked; the remainder is of unknown origin. That table supplies the V and J calls and clone size; D and trimming were determined from the DNA. In all, the sample holds about 210,000 clones, and approximately 75% of those were seen once. In total, the top ten clones hold about a tenth of the sample.

Participants in the prospective study were enrolled through a virtual design, were aged about 18 to 90 years, and lived in roughly 26 United States geographic areas. In the prospective study, cohorts were assigned on the basis of participant-reported clinical history obtained from a screening survey and a study questionnaire. Recovered participants in ImmuneRACE Cohort 3 were defined by two consecutive negative NP/OP PCR tests, clearance by a healthcare professional, or resolution of symptoms. In the prospective study, mobile phlebotomists collected whole blood, serum and a nasopharyngeal or oropharyngeal swab from each participant. Additional blood draws and questionnaires over an approximately two-month period could optionally be provided by prospective study participants. Blood samples from the prospective study were shipped frozen or at room temperature prior to DNA extraction. Concerning this clone itself: The target of this receptor is not known. Nothing much larger sits one base from this clone, and base qualities are not available.

V trim: 1 base; J trim: 0 bases; unmatched bases: 17. CDR1 MGHRA and CDR2 YSYEKL were looked up in the germline V gene. The CDR3 runs 21 residues from the cysteine to the phenylalanine. CDR3 DNA is the only sequence kept; it has 63 bases, read in frame from the first base. The sequence was obtained from a man aged 35 to 55 who had recovered from COVID-19. Rearrangement joined TRBV4-1 to TRBJ2-5; 10 bases in the middle match TRBD2. The sequencing sample was made of PBMCs or T cells enriched from blood (not recorded which). The nucleotide sequence is TGCGCCAGCAGCCAAGCTACCATCGGGAGGAGCGGGAGGGGTTACCAAGAGACCCAGTACTTC. Its protein reads: CASSQATIGRSGRGYQETQYF.